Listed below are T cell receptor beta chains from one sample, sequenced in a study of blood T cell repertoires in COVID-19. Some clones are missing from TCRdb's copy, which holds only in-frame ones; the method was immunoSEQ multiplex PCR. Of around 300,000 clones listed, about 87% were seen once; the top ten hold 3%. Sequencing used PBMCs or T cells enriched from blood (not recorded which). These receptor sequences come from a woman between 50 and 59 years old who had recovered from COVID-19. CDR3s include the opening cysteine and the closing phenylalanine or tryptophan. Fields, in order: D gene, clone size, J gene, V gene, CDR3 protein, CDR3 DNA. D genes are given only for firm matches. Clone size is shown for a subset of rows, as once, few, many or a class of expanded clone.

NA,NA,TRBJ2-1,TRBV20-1,CSATTINEQFF,TGCAGTGCGACTACAATAAATGAGCAGTTCTTC
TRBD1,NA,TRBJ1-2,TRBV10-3,CAISKQGDYGYTF,TGTGCCATCAGTAAACAGGGGGACTATGGCTACACCTTC
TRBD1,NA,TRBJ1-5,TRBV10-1,CASSGGDRAVCNSGYQPQHF,TGCGCCAGCAGCGGGGGGGACAGGGCGGTTTGTAACTCGGGTTATCAGCCCCAGCATTTT
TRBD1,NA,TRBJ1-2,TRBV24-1,CATSDRITGGRSYTF,TGTGCCACCAGTGACCGGATTACAGGGGGCCGGAGCTACACCTTC
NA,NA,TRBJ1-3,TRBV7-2,CASSLEGSGNTIYF,TGTGCCAGCAGCTTGGAGGGGTCTGGAAACACCATATATTTT
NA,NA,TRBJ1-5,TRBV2,CATQMTNSNQPQHF,TGTGCCACCCAGATGACAAATAGCAATCAGCCCCAGCATTTT
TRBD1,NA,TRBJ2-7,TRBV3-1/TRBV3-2,CASSQNWGQLYEQYF,TGTGCCAGCAGCCAAAATTGGGGACAGTTATACGAGCAGTACTTC
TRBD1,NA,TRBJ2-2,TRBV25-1,CASSRDSYTGELFF,TGTGCCAGCAGCCGGGACAGCTACACCGGGGAGCTGTTTTTT
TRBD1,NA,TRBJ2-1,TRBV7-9,CASSSPGQGRNEQFF,TGTGCCAGCAGTTCTCCGGGACAGGGTAGGAATGAGCAGTTCTTC
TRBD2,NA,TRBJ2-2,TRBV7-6,CASSPWTSSTGELFF,TGTGCCAGCAGCCCCTGGACTAGTTCCACCGGGGAGCTGTTTTTT
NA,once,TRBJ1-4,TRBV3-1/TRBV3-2,CASSDRHNEKLFF,TGTGCCAGCTCAGACAGACATAATGAAAAACTGTTTTTT
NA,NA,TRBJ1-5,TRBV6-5,CASSLQGFSSSPQHF,TGTGCCAGCAGCCTCCAGGGTTTTTCATCAAGTCCCCAGCATTTT
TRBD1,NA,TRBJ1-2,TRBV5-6,CASRPRDRPNYGYTF,TGTGCCAGCAGACCTAGGGACAGACCCAACTATGGCTACACCTTC
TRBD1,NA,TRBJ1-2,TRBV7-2,CASSPGQLANYGYTF,TGTGCCAGCAGCCCGGGACAGCTAGCTAACTATGGCTACACCTTC
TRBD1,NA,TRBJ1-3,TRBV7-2,CASSPVQGASSGNTIYF,TGTGCCAGCAGCCCCGTACAGGGGGCTAGCTCTGGAAACACCATATATTTT
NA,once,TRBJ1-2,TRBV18,CASSPGGMRGYTF,TGTGCCAGCTCACCGGGGGGGATGAGAGGCTACACCTTC
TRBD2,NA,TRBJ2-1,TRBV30,CAWGGTSGSGEQFF,TGTGCCTGGGGGGGAACTAGCGGGAGTGGTGAGCAGTTCTTC
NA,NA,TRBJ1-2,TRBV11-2,CASSLEILGGYTF,TGTGCCAGCAGCTTAGAAATCCTCGGTGGCTACACCTTC
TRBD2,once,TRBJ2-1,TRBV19,CASSVLAGTPYNEQFF,TGTGCCAGTAGTGTCCTAGCGGGAACTCCCTACAATGAGCAGTTCTTC
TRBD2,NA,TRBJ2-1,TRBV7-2,CASSGLVGLSPYNEQFF,TGTGCCAGCAGCGGACTAGTCGGCTTATCCCCCTACAATGAGCAGTTCTTC
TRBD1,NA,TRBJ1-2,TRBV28,CASSFGTGPYGYTF,TGTGCCAGCAGTTTCGGGACAGGGCCCTATGGCTACACCTTT
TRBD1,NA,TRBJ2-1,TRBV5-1,CASSSRDRPYNEQFF,TGCGCCAGCAGCTCCCGGGACAGACCCTACAATGAGCAGTTCTTC
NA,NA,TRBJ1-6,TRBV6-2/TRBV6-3,CASSDWRDREVSYNSPLHF,TGTGCCAGCAGCGATTGGAGGGATAGAGAAGTATCCTATAATTCACCCCTCCACTTT
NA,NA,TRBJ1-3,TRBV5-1,CASRAATVGNTIYF,TGCGCCAGCCGTGCCGCAACGGTGGGAAACACCATATATTTT
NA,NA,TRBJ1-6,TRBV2,CASNPDGAASPLHF,TGTGCCAGCAACCCCGATGGGGCTGCTTCACCCCTCCACTTT
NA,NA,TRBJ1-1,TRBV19,CASSNRDMNTEAFF,TGTGCCAGTAGTAATCGGGACATGAACACTGAAGCTTTCTTT
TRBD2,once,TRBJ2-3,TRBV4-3,CASSQELAGTTDTQYF,TGCGCCAGCAGCCAAGAACTAGCGGGAACCACAGATACGCAGTATTTT
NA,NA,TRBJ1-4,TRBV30,CAREGLENEKLFF,TGTGCAAGGGAGGGTCTAGAGAACGAAAAACTGTTTTTT
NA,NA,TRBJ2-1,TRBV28,CASYSPSSYNEQFF,TGTGCCAGCTACTCTCCGAGCTCCTACAATGAGCAGTTCTTC
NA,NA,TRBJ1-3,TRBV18,CASSPAGTRGNTIYF,TGTGCCAGCTCACCAGCCGGGACACGCGGAAACACCATATATTTT
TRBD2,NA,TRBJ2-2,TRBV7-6,CASSGAAGDGELFF,TGTGCCAGCAGCGGGGCGGCGGGGGACGGGGAGCTGTTTTTT
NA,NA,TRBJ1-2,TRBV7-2,CASSLGGRYYGYTF,TGTGCCAGCAGCTTAGGTGGTCGGTACTATGGCTACACCTTC
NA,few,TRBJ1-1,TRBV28,CASSFGTTGNTEAFF,TGTGCCAGCAGTTTCGGGACTACCGGGAACACTGAAGCTTTCTTT
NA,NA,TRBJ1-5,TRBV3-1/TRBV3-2,CASSPPSSGDCQPQHF,TGTGCCAGCTCTCCCCCCTCGTCCGGGGACTGTCAGCCCCAGCATTTT
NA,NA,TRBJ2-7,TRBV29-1,CSVVRGHEQYF,TGCAGCGTTGTCAGGGGCCACGAGCAGTACTTC
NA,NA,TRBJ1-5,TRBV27,CASSLRGLGQPQHF,TGTGCCAGCAGTTTAAGGGGTCTGGGCCAGCCCCAGCATTTT
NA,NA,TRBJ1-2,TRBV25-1,CASSLGGGANYGYTF,TGTGCCAGCAGCCTGGGGGGGGGAGCTAACTATGGCTACACCTTC
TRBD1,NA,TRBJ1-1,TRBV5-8,CASSSRDRVSTEAFF,TGTGCCAGCAGCTCTAGGGACAGGGTAAGCACTGAAGCTTTCTTT
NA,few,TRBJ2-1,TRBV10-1,CASSPVSGQNEQFF,TGCGCCAGTTCCCCGGTTAGCGGTCAGAATGAGCAGTTCTTC
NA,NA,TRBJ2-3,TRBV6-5,CASSSQNTDTQYF,TGTGCCAGCAGTTCCCAAAACACAGATACGCAGTATTTT
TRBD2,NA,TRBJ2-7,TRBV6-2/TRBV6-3,CASSYSGTTSYEQYF,TGTGCCAGCAGTTATTCCGGGACTACCTCCTACGAGCAGTACTTC
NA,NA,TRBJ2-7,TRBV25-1,CASSPSRSYEQYF,TGTGCCAGCAGTCCGTCCCGCTCCTACGAGCAGTACTTC
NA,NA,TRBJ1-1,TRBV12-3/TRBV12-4,CASSYVGGTEAFF,TGTGCCAGCAGTTACGTAGGGGGCACTGAAGCTTTCTTT
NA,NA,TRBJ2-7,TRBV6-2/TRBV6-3,CASSYSWDNSYEQYF,TGTGCCAGCAGTTACTCGTGGGACAACTCCTACGAGCAGTACTTC
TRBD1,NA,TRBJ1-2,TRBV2,CASTLGQGHYTF,TGTGCCAGCACTCTAGGACAGGGGCACTACACCTTC
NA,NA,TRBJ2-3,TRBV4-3,CASSQGGTSWFGGDTQYF,TGCGCCAGCAGCCAGGGCGGTACTAGCTGGTTTGGCGGAGATACGCAGTATTTT
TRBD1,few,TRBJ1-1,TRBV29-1,CSVGTGETEAFF,TGCAGCGTGGGGACAGGGGAAACTGAAGCTTTCTTT
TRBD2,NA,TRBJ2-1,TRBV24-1,CATSTTSGRLGEQFF,TGTGCCACCAGTACAACTAGCGGGAGACTCGGTGAGCAGTTCTTC
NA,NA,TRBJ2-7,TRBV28,CASSLIQSYEQYF,TGTGCCAGCAGTTTAATCCAGTCCTACGAGCAGTACTTC
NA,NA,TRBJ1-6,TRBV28,CASSLMRSPLHF,TGTGCCAGCAGTTTAATGCGTTCACCCCTCCACTTT
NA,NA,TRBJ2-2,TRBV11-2,CASSLDRGGNTGELFF,TGTGCCAGCAGCTTAGACAGGGGAGGGAATACCGGGGAGCTGTTTTTT
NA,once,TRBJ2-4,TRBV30,CAWGAGAENIQYF,TGTGCCTGGGGGGCTGGGGCTGAAAACATTCAGTACTTC